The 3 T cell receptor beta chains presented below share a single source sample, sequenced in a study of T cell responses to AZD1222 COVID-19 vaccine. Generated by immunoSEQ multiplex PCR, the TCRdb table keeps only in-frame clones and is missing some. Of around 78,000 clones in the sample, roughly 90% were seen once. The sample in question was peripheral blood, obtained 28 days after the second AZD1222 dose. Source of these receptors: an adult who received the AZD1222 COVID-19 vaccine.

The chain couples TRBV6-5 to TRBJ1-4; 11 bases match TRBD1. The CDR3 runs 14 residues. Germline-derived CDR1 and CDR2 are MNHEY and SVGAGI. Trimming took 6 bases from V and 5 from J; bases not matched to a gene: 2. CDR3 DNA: TGTGCCAGCAGGCGGACAGGGGGCAATGAAAAACTGTTTTTT. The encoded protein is CASRRTGGNEKLFF.

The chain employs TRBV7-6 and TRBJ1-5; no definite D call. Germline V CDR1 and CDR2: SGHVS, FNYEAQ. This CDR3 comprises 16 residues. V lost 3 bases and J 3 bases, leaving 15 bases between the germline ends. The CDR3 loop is CASSFEGPGPNQPQHF. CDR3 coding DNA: TGTGCCAGCAGCTTTGAGGGCCCCGGTCCCAATCAGCCCCAGCATTTT.

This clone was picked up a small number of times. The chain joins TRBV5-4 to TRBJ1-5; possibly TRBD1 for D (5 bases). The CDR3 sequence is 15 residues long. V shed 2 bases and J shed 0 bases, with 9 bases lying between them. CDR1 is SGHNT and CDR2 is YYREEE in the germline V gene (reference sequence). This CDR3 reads CASSLGGVSNQPQHF. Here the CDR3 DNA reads TGTGCCAGCAGCTTAGGAGGGGTTAGCAATCAGCCCCAGCATTTT.